This TCR beta chain was observed in a study of blood T cell repertoires in COVID-19. Under the authors' procedure: Estimated nucleated cell counts came from reference gene primer amplification. The repertoire was sequenced with immunoSEQ multiplex PCR; TCRdb's copy has only in-frame clones and lacks some. V and J calls and clone size are as listed in that table; D and trimming were resolved from the DNA. The table lists about 100,000 clones, approximately 81% of them singletons, with about 13% in the top ten. There are 16 residues in the CDR3. Germline lookup yields CDR1 KGHSH and CDR2 LQKENI. V trimming: 6 bases; J trimming: 1 base; junction bases outside the gene matches: 9.

Sequenced sample: peripheral blood. This sequence joins TRBV18 and TRBJ2-5; 9 bases line up with TRBD1. The sequence was collected from a human donor in a cohort sampled during active COVID-19. The CDR3 DNA is TGTGCCAGCTCGGCCGGGACAGGGATTATCCAAGAGACCCAGTACTTC. It yields the protein CASSAGTGIIQETQYF.